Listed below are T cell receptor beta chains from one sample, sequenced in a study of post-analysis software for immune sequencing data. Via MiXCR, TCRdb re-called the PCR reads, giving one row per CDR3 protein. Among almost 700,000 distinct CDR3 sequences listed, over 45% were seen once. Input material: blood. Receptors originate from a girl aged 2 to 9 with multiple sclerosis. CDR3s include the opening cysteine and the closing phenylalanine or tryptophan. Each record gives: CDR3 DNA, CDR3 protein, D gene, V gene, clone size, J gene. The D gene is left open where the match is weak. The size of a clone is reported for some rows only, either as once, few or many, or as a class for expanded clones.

CDR3 DNA: TGCAGTGCCGAGGAAACAGTAAACAATGAGCAGTTCTTC
CDR3 protein: CSAEETVNNEQFF
D gene: .
V gene: TRBV20-1
clone size: .
J gene: TRBJ2-1

CDR3 DNA: TGCAGCTTCTTAGCGGGTGTTAGACAAGAGACCCAGTACTTC
CDR3 protein: CSFLAGVRQETQYF
D gene: TRBD2
V gene: TRBV29-1
clone size: .
J gene: TRBJ2-5

CDR3 DNA: TGCAGTGCTAGAGATCCCCGGACAGCCGGGATCTATGGCTACACCTTC
CDR3 protein: CSARDPRTAGIYGYTF
D gene: .
V gene: TRBV20-1
clone size: .
J gene: TRBJ1-2

CDR3 DNA: TGTGCCAGCAGCTCGTTGTCTAGCGGTTACAATGAGCAGTTCTTC
CDR3 protein: CASSSLSSGYNEQFF
D gene: TRBD2
V gene: TRBV3-1
clone size: .
J gene: TRBJ2-1

CDR3 DNA: TGTGCCAGCAGCCAAGAAATCGGACAGGGGTACAATGAGCAGTTCTTC
CDR3 protein: CASSQEIGQGYNEQFF
D gene: TRBD1
V gene: TRBV3-1
clone size: .
J gene: TRBJ2-1

CDR3 DNA: TGCAGTGCCCCCGGACCGGTTGAAAAACTGTTTTTT
CDR3 protein: CSAPGPVEKLFF
D gene: .
V gene: TRBV20-1
clone size: .
J gene: TRBJ1-4

CDR3 DNA: TGCGCCAGCAGCCAAGTCCCCACCGTGTATGGCTACACCTTC
CDR3 protein: CASSQVPTVYGYTF
D gene: .
V gene: TRBV4-3
clone size: once
J gene: TRBJ1-2

CDR3 DNA: TGTGCCAGCAGTCGGGACAGGGACTACCACGAGCAGTACTTC
CDR3 protein: CASSRDRDYHEQYF
D gene: TRBD1
V gene: TRBV6-5
clone size: few
J gene: TRBJ2-7

CDR3 DNA: TGCAGTGCTAGAGCACAGAGGGCTCGCGGGAGGGCCGGGGATGAGCAGTTCTTC
CDR3 protein: CSARAQRARGRAGDEQFF
D gene: TRBD2
V gene: TRBV20-1
clone size: .
J gene: TRBJ2-1

CDR3 DNA: TGTGCCAGCAGCTTAGACGGAGTGGGCACAGATACGCAGTATTTT
CDR3 protein: CASSLDGVGTDTQYF
D gene: .
V gene: TRBV7-2
clone size: .
J gene: TRBJ2-3

CDR3 DNA: TGTGCCAGCAGCCAAGATCTTGCCGGGAGCTACGAGCAGTACTTC
CDR3 protein: CASSQDLAGSYEQYF
D gene: .
V gene: TRBV4-2
clone size: few
J gene: TRBJ2-7

CDR3 DNA: TGCGCCAGCAATCAATTTTTAGCGGGGGACCTACTTAGCACAGATACGCAGTATTTT
CDR3 protein: CASNQFLAGDLLSTDTQYF
D gene: TRBD2
V gene: TRBV10-2
clone size: .
J gene: TRBJ2-3

CDR3 DNA: TGTGCCGTTACGGGACTAGCGGGGGAGGGCGAGCAGTTCTTC
CDR3 protein: CAVTGLAGEGEQFF
D gene: TRBD2
V gene: TRBV10-3
clone size: .
J gene: TRBJ2-1

CDR3 DNA: TGTGCCAGCAGGGATACGGACAGCTCGAGCTATGGCTACACCTTC
CDR3 protein: CASRDTDSSSYGYTF
D gene: .
V gene: TRBV6-5
clone size: .
J gene: TRBJ1-2

CDR3 DNA: TGCAGTGCTAGAGGAACAGGGGTCTATGGCTACACCTTC
CDR3 protein: CSARGTGVYGYTF
D gene: TRBD1
V gene: TRBV20-1
clone size: .
J gene: TRBJ1-2

CDR3 DNA: TGTGCCAGCAGTTTAGCCCCCGGGAGGGATACGCAGTATTTT
CDR3 protein: CASSLAPGRDTQYF
D gene: TRBD2
V gene: TRBV12-3/TRBV12-4
clone size: .
J gene: TRBJ2-3

CDR3 DNA: TGTGCCACCAGCAGGAACGCGGGGCTCGAAACCGAAGCTTTCTTT
CDR3 protein: CATSRNAGLETEAFF
D gene: .
V gene: TRBV15
clone size: few
J gene: TRBJ1-1

CDR3 DNA: TGCAGCGTTCCCTCCGCGCAGGGCCCTCAGTATTTT
CDR3 protein: CSVPSAQGPQYF
D gene: .
V gene: TRBV29-1
clone size: .
J gene: TRBJ2-3

CDR3 DNA: TGTGCCAGCAGCAAAGCGGGAGGCCCTTACGAGCAGTACTTC
CDR3 protein: CASSKAGGPYEQYF
D gene: TRBD2
V gene: TRBV13
clone size: few
J gene: TRBJ2-7

CDR3 DNA: TGTGCCAGCAGCCCTACCGGACAATTATACGAGCAGTACTTC
CDR3 protein: CASSPTGQLYEQYF
D gene: .
V gene: TRBV11-1
clone size: few
J gene: TRBJ2-7

CDR3 DNA: TGCAGCTACCGGGAAACACATGAGCAGTTCTTC
CDR3 protein: CSYRETHEQFF
D gene: .
V gene: TRBV20-1
clone size: .
J gene: TRBJ2-1

CDR3 DNA: TGTGCCAGCAGCTTAGTAGTCATGGGACAGGGGTTCAATGAGCAGTTCTTC
CDR3 protein: CASSLVVMGQGFNEQFF
D gene: TRBD1
V gene: TRBV7-2
clone size: .
J gene: TRBJ2-1

CDR3 DNA: TGCAGTGCTCCGGGACTAGCGGGAGACAATGAGCAGTTCTTC
CDR3 protein: CSAPGLAGDNEQFF
D gene: TRBD2
V gene: TRBV20-1
clone size: .
J gene: TRBJ2-1

CDR3 DNA: TGTGCCAGCAGTTTATTGCTAGCGGGGATTGGGGCCAACGTCCTGACTTTC
CDR3 protein: CASSLLLAGIGANVLTF
D gene: TRBD2
V gene: TRBV12-3/TRBV12-4
clone size: few
J gene: TRBJ2-6

CDR3 DNA: TGTGCCATCAGTGAGCCGACAGGGCAAAGGCCCTACGAGCAGTACTTC
CDR3 protein: CAISEPTGQRPYEQYF
D gene: TRBD1
V gene: TRBV10-3
clone size: few
J gene: TRBJ2-7

CDR3 DNA: TGCGCCAGCAGCTTGGCCGGACTCTACCAAGAGACCCAGTACTTC
CDR3 protein: CASSLAGLYQETQYF
D gene: .
V gene: TRBV5-1
clone size: .
J gene: TRBJ2-5

CDR3 DNA: TGTGCCAGCAGTTTAGCTCCCGCTCTGAGCTCCTACAATGAGCAGTACTTC
CDR3 protein: CASSLAPALSSYNEQYF
D gene: .
V gene: TRBV12-3/TRBV12-4
clone size: few
J gene: TRBJ2-7

CDR3 DNA: TGTGCCACCAGCAGAGGTTCCGGGGAGCTGTTTTTT
CDR3 protein: CATSRGSGELFF
D gene: .
V gene: TRBV15
clone size: .
J gene: TRBJ2-2

CDR3 DNA: TGCAGTGCTATGGACAGGGAAGGGGGGGGCTACACCTTC
CDR3 protein: CSAMDREGGGYTF
D gene: TRBD1
V gene: TRBV20-1
clone size: .
J gene: TRBJ1-2

CDR3 DNA: TGTGCCAGCAGCTTGCTTGGACTAGCATTAGGGCAGTTCTTC
CDR3 protein: CASSLLGLALGQFF
D gene: TRBD2
V gene: TRBV5-5
clone size: .
J gene: TRBJ2-1

CDR3 DNA: TGTGCCAGCAGCGCCGGACTAGCGGCACAAGAGACCCAGTACTTC
CDR3 protein: CASSAGLAAQETQYF
D gene: TRBD2
V gene: TRBV9
clone size: .
J gene: TRBJ2-5

CDR3 DNA: TGCAGTGCTCGGGACAGGAATCAGCCCCAGCATTTT
CDR3 protein: CSARDRNQPQHF
D gene: TRBD1
V gene: TRBV20-1
clone size: few
J gene: TRBJ1-5

CDR3 DNA: TGTGCCAGCAGCTTAAGTCCTAGCGACTTGTACACAGATACGCAGTATTTT
CDR3 protein: CASSLSPSDLYTDTQYF
D gene: .
V gene: TRBV7-2
clone size: once
J gene: TRBJ2-3

CDR3 DNA: TGCGCCAGCAGCCAAGAGGTTCCGGGGACGACCTACAATGAGCAGTTCTTC
CDR3 protein: CASSQEVPGTTYNEQFF
D gene: .
V gene: TRBV4-3
clone size: .
J gene: TRBJ2-1

CDR3 DNA: TGTGCCAGCAGCGTAGGTGGGGGCTCGGGGAATGAGCAGTTCTTC
CDR3 protein: CASSVGGGSGNEQFF
D gene: .
V gene: TRBV9
clone size: few
J gene: TRBJ2-1

CDR3 DNA: TGCAGCGTAGACCAGGGCGGAATAGGAGATACGCAGTATTTT
CDR3 protein: CSVDQGGIGDTQYF
D gene: .
V gene: TRBV29-1
clone size: .
J gene: TRBJ2-3

CDR3 DNA: TGCGCCAGCAGCCCGGGGACTAGCGGGCCCCAAGAGACCCAGTACTTC
CDR3 protein: CASSPGTSGPQETQYF
D gene: TRBD2
V gene: TRBV5-1
clone size: few
J gene: TRBJ2-5

CDR3 DNA: TGTGCCAGCAGCTTAGGAGGCGATTATTCCTACGAGCAGTACTTC
CDR3 protein: CASSLGGDYSYEQYF
D gene: .
V gene: TRBV7-9
clone size: .
J gene: TRBJ2-7

CDR3 DNA: TGTGCCAGCAGTTTGGACAGATTCTCTGGGGCCAACGTCCTGACTTTC
CDR3 protein: CASSLDRFSGANVLTF
D gene: .
V gene: TRBV28
clone size: few
J gene: TRBJ2-6

CDR3 DNA: TGCAGTGCTAGAGATAGACTAGCGGGAGGGCACAATGAGCAGTTCTTC
CDR3 protein: CSARDRLAGGHNEQFF
D gene: TRBD2
V gene: TRBV20-1
clone size: .
J gene: TRBJ2-1

CDR3 DNA: TGTGCCAGCAGCTTAGCAGTCCAAGGGGTAGAGACCCAGTACTTC
CDR3 protein: CASSLAVQGVETQYF
D gene: .
V gene: TRBV7-2
clone size: few
J gene: TRBJ2-5

CDR3 DNA: TGTGCCAGCAGAGAAGGACACAGCACCGGGGAGCTGTTTTTT
CDR3 protein: CASREGHSTGELFF
D gene: .
V gene: TRBV7-2
clone size: .
J gene: TRBJ2-2

CDR3 DNA: TGCGCCAGCAGCTTCCGACAGGGGGCCGATGAGCAGTTCTTC
CDR3 protein: CASSFRQGADEQFF
D gene: TRBD1
V gene: TRBV5-1
clone size: .
J gene: TRBJ2-1

CDR3 DNA: TGTGCCAGCAGCCCCGGCGGGGGGAACTGGGATACGCAGTATTTT
CDR3 protein: CASSPGGGNWDTQYF
D gene: TRBD2
V gene: TRBV11-3
clone size: .
J gene: TRBJ2-3